A selection of T cell receptor beta chains follows, all from one sample in a study of shared T cell receptors in the human thymus. Here immunoSEQ multiplex PCR was the method, and the copy in TCRdb shows in-frame clones only, minus some. The data contain about 380,000 clones, roughly 94% of them seen just once; the ten biggest clones take up roughly 0.021%. The sequencing input was thymocytes. These receptors were obtained from a human donor. Both conserved end residues are part of each CDR3. Each record gives: V gene, CDR3 length, clone size, D gene, J gene, CDR3 DNA, CDR3 protein. The D gene is left open where the match is weak. Clone size is not always given. Where it is, it says once, few, many or a class for expanded clones.

V gene: TRBV21-1; CDR3 length: 15; clone size: .; D gene: .; J gene: TRBJ2-1; CDR3 DNA: TGTGCCAGCAGCACCAGACCGGGACTAGCAGGTGAGCAGTTCTTC; CDR3 protein: CASSTRPGLAGEQFF
V gene: TRBV5-1; CDR3 length: 19; clone size: .; D gene: TRBD1; J gene: TRBJ1-1; CDR3 DNA: TGCGCCAGCAGCGCCAACAAACAGGGGAGGGGGGCTTTGAACACTGAAGCTTTCTTT; CDR3 protein: CASSANKQGRGALNTEAFF
V gene: TRBV18; CDR3 length: 16; clone size: .; D gene: TRBD2; J gene: TRBJ2-7; CDR3 DNA: TGTGCCAGCTCACCCGAGGGACTAGCGGGAGTTGGCGAGCAGTACTTC; CDR3 protein: CASSPEGLAGVGEQYF
V gene: TRBV6-4; CDR3 length: 16; clone size: .; D gene: TRBD2; J gene: TRBJ2-7; CDR3 DNA: TGTGCCAGCAGTGAAATAGCGGGAGGAACGCGATACGAGCAGTACTTC; CDR3 protein: CASSEIAGGTRYEQYF
V gene: TRBV7-8; CDR3 length: 18; clone size: .; D gene: .; J gene: TRBJ2-7; CDR3 DNA: TGTGCCAGCAGCTTAGCAGCTGAAGCGTGCCCCCTCTCCTACGAGCAGTACTTC; CDR3 protein: CASSLAAEACPLSYEQYF
V gene: TRBV18; CDR3 length: 16; clone size: .; D gene: TRBD1; J gene: TRBJ1-1; CDR3 DNA: TGTGCCAGCTCACCACAGCCAGGGACAGAGAACACTGAAGCTTTCTTT; CDR3 protein: CASSPQPGTENTEAFF
V gene: TRBV2; CDR3 length: 16; clone size: .; D gene: .; J gene: TRBJ1-5; CDR3 DNA: TGTGCCAGCAGGGATATCAGGGAGGCGATCAATCAGCCCCAGCATTTT; CDR3 protein: CASRDIREAINQPQHF
V gene: TRBV7-8; CDR3 length: 18; clone size: .; D gene: .; J gene: TRBJ1-3; CDR3 DNA: TGTGCCAGCAGCTTTTGGGACCTAAACCTTCGGCGGGGAAACACCATATATTTT; CDR3 protein: CASSFWDLNLRRGNTIYF
V gene: TRBV28; CDR3 length: 14; clone size: .; D gene: .; J gene: TRBJ2-7; CDR3 DNA: TGTGCCAGCACCCCGGGCCAGGACTCCTACGAGCAGTACTTC; CDR3 protein: CASTPGQDSYEQYF
V gene: TRBV4-3; CDR3 length: 18; clone size: .; D gene: .; J gene: TRBJ2-1; CDR3 DNA: TGCGCCAGCAGCCAAGCCCGAGGGGGGGAAGGATCCTACAATGAGCAGTTCTTC; CDR3 protein: CASSQARGGEGSYNEQFF
V gene: TRBV27; CDR3 length: 16; clone size: once; D gene: TRBD1; J gene: TRBJ1-2; CDR3 DNA: TGTGCCAGCAGTTCGGACAGGCTAGGTGGGTTTTATGGCTACACCTTC; CDR3 protein: CASSSDRLGGFYGYTF
V gene: TRBV7-9; CDR3 length: 19; clone size: .; D gene: .; J gene: TRBJ1-1; CDR3 DNA: TGTGCCAGCAGCTTACTCATCCCTTGTATCGTTCAGGAGAACACTGAAGCTTTCTTT; CDR3 protein: CASSLLIPCIVQENTEAFF
V gene: TRBV28; CDR3 length: 17; clone size: .; D gene: TRBD1; J gene: TRBJ2-7; CDR3 DNA: TGTGCCAGCACCCGCTTGGACAGGCTACTATACTCCTACGAGCAGTACTTC; CDR3 protein: CASTRLDRLLYSYEQYF
V gene: TRBV7-3; CDR3 length: 15; clone size: .; D gene: TRBD2; J gene: TRBJ2-1; CDR3 DNA: TGTGCCAGCAGCGCCGGACTAGCGGTCTACAATGAGCAGTTCTTC; CDR3 protein: CASSAGLAVYNEQFF
V gene: TRBV18; CDR3 length: 13; clone size: .; D gene: .; J gene: TRBJ2-7; CDR3 DNA: TGTGCCAGCTCACCGGGGGAAATCTACGAGCAGTACTTC; CDR3 protein: CASSPGEIYEQYF
V gene: TRBV4-2; CDR3 length: 12; clone size: .; D gene: .; J gene: TRBJ2-3; CDR3 DNA: TGTGCCAGCAGCCCCCCCTCGGATACGCAGTATTTT; CDR3 protein: CASSPPSDTQYF
V gene: TRBV25-1; CDR3 length: 16; clone size: .; D gene: .; J gene: TRBJ2-2; CDR3 DNA: TGTGCCAGCAGTGAATATTTTCAACGAGTCACCGGGGAGCTGTTTTTT; CDR3 protein: CASSEYFQRVTGELFF
V gene: TRBV2; CDR3 length: 13; clone size: .; D gene: .; J gene: TRBJ2-7; CDR3 DNA: TGTGCCAGCAGCCGGACATTCGCCTACGAGCAGTACTTC; CDR3 protein: CASSRTFAYEQYF
V gene: TRBV14; CDR3 length: 16; clone size: .; D gene: TRBD1; J gene: TRBJ2-2; CDR3 DNA: TGTGCCAGCAGCCAGCGACAGGGATTAAGCACCGGGGAGCTGTTTTTT; CDR3 protein: CASSQRQGLSTGELFF
V gene: TRBV6-5; CDR3 length: 15; clone size: once; D gene: .; J gene: TRBJ1-2; CDR3 DNA: TGTGCCAGCAGCTCCGGGAGAGGGAACTTTTATGGCTACACCTTC; CDR3 protein: CASSSGRGNFYGYTF
V gene: TRBV5-1; CDR3 length: 14; clone size: .; D gene: .; J gene: TRBJ2-1; CDR3 DNA: TGCGCCAGCAGCCCCCGGGTTCGTCACAATGAGCAGTTCTTC; CDR3 protein: CASSPRVRHNEQFF
V gene: TRBV10-3; CDR3 length: 15; clone size: .; D gene: TRBD2; J gene: TRBJ2-7; CDR3 DNA: TGTGCCATCAGTGAGTATCGGGAGGCGACCTACGAGCAGTACTTC; CDR3 protein: CAISEYREATYEQYF
V gene: TRBV29-1; CDR3 length: 13; clone size: once; D gene: .; J gene: TRBJ1-1; CDR3 DNA: TGCAGCGTTGAAGACAGGGGAGGGGCTGAAGCTTTCTTT; CDR3 protein: CSVEDRGGAEAFF
V gene: TRBV10-1; CDR3 length: 15; clone size: .; D gene: .; J gene: TRBJ2-7; CDR3 DNA: TGCGCCAACCCACGAGTATCCATAGACTCCTACGAGCAGTACTTC; CDR3 protein: CANPRVSIDSYEQYF
V gene: TRBV5-4; CDR3 length: 13; clone size: .; D gene: .; J gene: TRBJ1-1; CDR3 DNA: TGTGCCAGCAGCCGGGGGAGGAACACTGAAGCTTTCTTT; CDR3 protein: CASSRGRNTEAFF
V gene: TRBV4-3; CDR3 length: 17; clone size: .; D gene: .; J gene: TRBJ2-2; CDR3 DNA: TGCGCCAGCAGCCACAATGCTAGCGTATCGTGCACCGGGGAGCTGTTTTTT; CDR3 protein: CASSHNASVSCTGELFF
V gene: TRBV27; CDR3 length: 17; clone size: once; D gene: .; J gene: TRBJ2-6; CDR3 DNA: TGTGCCAGCAGTTCCGGAATTGGGGCCTCTGGGGCCAACGTCCTGACTTTC; CDR3 protein: CASSSGIGASGANVLTF
V gene: TRBV5-6; CDR3 length: 16; clone size: .; D gene: TRBD1; J gene: TRBJ1-5; CDR3 DNA: TGTGCCAGCAGCTTGGCGTACAGGGGATTAGGACAGCCCCAGCATTTT; CDR3 protein: CASSLAYRGLGQPQHF
V gene: TRBV6-5; CDR3 length: 15; clone size: .; D gene: .; J gene: TRBJ2-7; CDR3 DNA: TGTGCCGCGCGCCCCTCAGAGGCTTATTCCTACGAGCAGTACTTC; CDR3 protein: CAARPSEAYSYEQYF
V gene: TRBV5-8; CDR3 length: 17; clone size: .; D gene: TRBD1; J gene: TRBJ1-5; CDR3 DNA: TGTGCCAGCAGCACGAAAACAGGGGGCAAGAGCAATCAGCCCCAGCATTTT; CDR3 protein: CASSTKTGGKSNQPQHF
V gene: TRBV15; CDR3 length: 15; clone size: .; D gene: .; J gene: TRBJ2-7; CDR3 DNA: TGTGCCACCAGCAGAGGGGGGACTGGACTACTTGAGCAGTACTTC; CDR3 protein: CATSRGGTGLLEQYF
V gene: TRBV9; CDR3 length: 13; clone size: .; D gene: .; J gene: TRBJ2-1; CDR3 DNA: TGTGCCAGCAGCTCGCCAGGGAACCGGGAGCAGTTCTTC; CDR3 protein: CASSSPGNREQFF
V gene: TRBV28; CDR3 length: 15; clone size: .; D gene: TRBD1; J gene: TRBJ2-1; CDR3 DNA: TGTGCCAGCAGTTTAATGGGACAGGGTGTGCATGAGCAGTTCTTC; CDR3 protein: CASSLMGQGVHEQFF
V gene: TRBV5-1; CDR3 length: 18; clone size: .; D gene: TRBD2; J gene: TRBJ2-2; CDR3 DNA: TGCGCCAGCAGCATGAAAGCGGCTAGCGGGAGGACGGCCGGGGAGCTGTTTTTT; CDR3 protein: CASSMKAASGRTAGELFF
V gene: TRBV14; CDR3 length: 16; clone size: .; D gene: TRBD1; J gene: TRBJ1-3; CDR3 DNA: TGTGCCAGCAGCCGCCGGACAGGGGTCTCTGGAAACACCATATATTTT; CDR3 protein: CASSRRTGVSGNTIYF
V gene: TRBV11-2; CDR3 length: 15; clone size: .; D gene: .; J gene: TRBJ2-2; CDR3 DNA: TGTGCCTGTAAACCGAGGGAGGAGATGGCCGGGGAGCTGTTTTTT; CDR3 protein: CACKPREEMAGELFF
V gene: TRBV29-1; CDR3 length: 21; clone size: .; D gene: TRBD2; J gene: TRBJ2-1; CDR3 DNA: TGCAGCGTCCAAGCCGCGGGACTAGCGGAACCTGCTCACAACTCCTACAATGAGCAGTTCTTC; CDR3 protein: CSVQAAGLAEPAHNSYNEQFF
V gene: TRBV23-1; CDR3 length: 11; clone size: .; D gene: .; J gene: TRBJ2-7; CDR3 DNA: TGCGCCAGAAGGGCGGAATGCGAGCAGTACTTC; CDR3 protein: CARRAECEQYF
V gene: TRBV28; CDR3 length: 11; clone size: .; D gene: .; J gene: TRBJ1-3; CDR3 DNA: TGTGCCAGCACACCCGGAAACACCATATATTTT; CDR3 protein: CASTPGNTIYF
V gene: TRBV5-6; CDR3 length: 14; clone size: .; D gene: .; J gene: TRBJ2-5; CDR3 DNA: TGTGCCAGCACCGCGCCCCACTTCCAAGAGACCCAGTACTTC; CDR3 protein: CASTAPHFQETQYF
V gene: TRBV28; CDR3 length: 16; clone size: .; D gene: TRBD2; J gene: TRBJ2-5; CDR3 DNA: TGTGCCAGCAGTCCCTTTAGCGGGAGGGGTGGAGAGACCCAGTACTTC; CDR3 protein: CASSPFSGRGGETQYF
V gene: TRBV19; CDR3 length: 16; clone size: .; D gene: TRBD1; J gene: TRBJ2-3; CDR3 DNA: TGTGCCAGTAGTATCCGGAGGGCAGGGGGCAGAGATACGCAGTATTTT; CDR3 protein: CASSIRRAGGRDTQYF
V gene: TRBV15; CDR3 length: 21; clone size: .; D gene: TRBD1; J gene: TRBJ2-3; CDR3 DNA: TGTGCCACCAGCGCACGGGACAGGTCACCTACCTCCCGCTTTCAGGAAGATACGCAGTATTTT; CDR3 protein: CATSARDRSPTSRFQEDTQYF
V gene: TRBV20-1; CDR3 length: 11; clone size: .; D gene: .; J gene: TRBJ2-1; CDR3 DNA: TGCAGTGCCAGAGGGGAACTTGAGCAGTTCTTC; CDR3 protein: CSARGELEQFF